The 21 T cell receptor beta chains reported below all come from one sample, sequenced in a study of cytomegalovirus exposure and HLA in healthy donors. Clones were sequenced by immunoSEQ multiplex PCR, and TCRdb holds only the in-frame ones, with some missing. The table records roughly 330,000 clones, approximately 86% of them present only once. Sequencing input: PBMCs. The receptors stem from a woman aged 30 to 39 in good health and CMV-seropositive.

The chain joins TRBV5-5 to TRBJ2-5; D gene ambiguous. V lost 0 bases, J lost 2 bases, and 5 bases lay in between. This CDR3 region has 13 residues. The germline CDR1 and CDR2 sequences are SGHKS and YYEKEE (reference sequence). The CDR3 DNA follows: TGTGCCAGCAGCTTGGTGGGGCAAGAGACCCAGTACTTC. This codes for CASSLVGQETQYF.

The chain is built from TRBV4-1 and TRBJ1-2; D unclear. CDR3 length: 14 amino acids. V was cut by 3 bases and J by 1 base, with 9 bases left in between. The V gene's germline CDR1 is MGHRA and CDR2 YSYEKL. The DNA of the CDR3 is TGCGCCAGCAGCCAGGGAGAACTTAACTATGGCTACACCTTC. Translating gives CASSQGELNYGYTF.

The V gene is TRBV4-2, the J gene TRBJ2-7; 9 bases line up with TRBD1. V dropped 2 bases and J dropped 4; count of bases not matched to a gene: 12. This CDR3 has 17 amino acids. Per germline, CDR1 LGHNA and CDR2 YNFKEQ. The CDR3 region has the DNA TGTGCCAGCAGCCAAAAGGGGGGACAGGGACGGGTATACGAGCAGTACTTC. This codes for CASSQKGGQGRVYEQYF.

The genes are TRBV28 and TRBJ1-4, with D perhaps matching TRBD1 (6 bases). The CDR3 contains 14 residues. Per the germline V gene, CDR1 is MDHEN and CDR2 is SYDVKM. Trimming took off 8 bases at V and 9 bases at J, with 19 bases between the two ends. This chain's CDR3 is CASCPPGDRKKLFF. For the CDR3, the DNA is TGTGCCAGCTGCCCCCCAGGGGATCGGAAAAAACTGTTTTTT.

V usage is TRBV28 and J usage is TRBJ2-7, with 9 bases identical to TRBD1. This CDR3 is 16 amino acids long. CDR1 and CDR2 from the germline V gene are MDHEN and SYDVKM. V shed 2 bases and J 1 base; nucleotides not matched to a gene: 6. The CDR3 nucleotides are TGTGCCAGCAGTTTAGGACAGGGGAGAAGGTCCTACGAGCAGTACTTC. Translated, it gives CASSLGQGRRSYEQYF.

The rearrangement links TRBV6-5 to TRBJ1-1; the D gene is possibly TRBD1 (5 bases). Between the trimmed V and J ends, which lost 8 bases and 0 bases, there was a span of 13 bases. Germline CDR1 reads MNHEY; CDR2 reads SVGAGI. The CDR3 extends over 14 amino acids. CDR3 sequence: CASGIGALNTEAFF. In DNA form, the CDR3 reads TGTGCCAGCGGAATAGGGGCGTTGAACACTGAAGCTTTCTTT.

This chain uses TRBV15 with TRBJ1-4; 10 nucleotides match TRBD1. J gave up 8 bases and V 1 base, and 4 bases lay outside the gene matches. Germline V gene data show CDR1 as LNHNV and CDR2 as YYDKDF (reference sequence). CDR3 size: 15 residues. CDR3 loop: CATSRGDRGGEKLFF. CDR3 bases: TGTGCCACCAGCAGAGGGGACAGGGGAGGCGAAAAACTGTTTTTT.

This clone was seen a single time. The V call is TRBV28, the J call TRBJ2-1, with D possibly TRBD2 on 5 matching bases. V was shortened by 5 bases and J by 1 base, with 12 bases between the two germline ends. The CDR3 covers 15 residues. Germline V gene lookup returns CDR1 MDHEN and CDR2 SYDVKM. The CDR3 DNA reads as TGTGCCAGCAGTCCGAGGGCCAGGTCCTACAATGAGCAGTTCTTC. Its protein product is CASSPRARSYNEQFF.

The chain has TRBV6-6 and TRBJ2-7; TRBD2 agrees at 10 bases. The CDR3 covers 15 residues. Germline assignment: CDR1 MNHNY and CDR2 SVGAGI (reference sequence). The V and J ends lost 6 bases and 1 base, in that order; junction bases with no gene match: 6. CDR3 residues: CASSSSGRRSYEQYF. CDR3 bases: TGTGCCAGCAGCTCTAGCGGGAGAAGGTCCTACGAGCAGTACTTC.

The chain links TRBV2 to TRBJ2-7; D is unresolved. The CDR3 length is 14 residues. Between the trimmed V and J ends, which lost 5 bases and 1 base, there was a span of 12 bases. Germline V lookup: CDR1 SNHLY, CDR2 FYNNEI. The CDR3 region is CASSTAGGSYEQYF. As DNA, the CDR3 is TGTGCCAGCAGTACCGCAGGTGGGTCCTACGAGCAGTACTTC.

V usage is TRBV4-1 and J usage is TRBJ2-7; 8 nucleotides agree with TRBD2. The CDR3 consists of 14 residues. The V gene's germline CDR1 is MGHRA and CDR2 YSYEKL. The V segment lost 2 bases and the J segment 6 bases; nucleotides outside the gene matches: 6. CDR3 sequence reads: CASSQSGGKFEQYF. The CDR3 region has the DNA TGCGCCAGCAGCCAATCGGGAGGGAAGTTCGAGCAGTACTTC.

V is TRBV13 and J is TRBJ2-3; D is possibly TRBD2 (5 bases). Per germline, CDR1 PRHDT and CDR2 FYEKMQ (reference sequence). The CDR3 totals 15 residues. V shed 1 base and J shed 2 bases, with 10 bases lying between them. CDR3 nucleotide sequence: TGTGCCAGCAGCTTAGCAGTTCGGGACACAGATACGCAGTATTTT. Translating gives CASSLAVRDTDTQYF. The full variable domain, with the rest looked up from reference TRBV13 and TRBJ2-3, is AAGVIQSPRHLIKEKRETATLKCYPIPRHDTVYWYQQGPGQDPQFLISFYEKMQSDKGSIPDRFSAQQFSDYHSELNMSSLELGDSALYFCASSLAVRDTDTQYFGPGTRLTVL.

The gene calls are TRBV27 and TRBJ1-2; no clear D gene. The V end lost 5 bases, the J end lost 4 bases, and 11 bases lay between the germline ends. From germline, CDR1 is MNHEY and CDR2 SMNVEV (reference sequence). This CDR3 spans 13 amino acids. CDR3 residues: CASSTTPLYGYTF. CDR3 DNA: TGTGCCAGCAGTACCACGCCACTCTATGGCTACACCTTC.

Only a few counts were recorded for this clone. The chain recombines TRBV6-5 with TRBJ1-1, with D unclear. This CDR3 comprises 11 residues. CDR1 and CDR2 (germline): MNHEY, SVGAGI. Trimming left V 7 bases short and J 4 bases short, with 7 bases between. The CDR3 DNA reads as TGTGCCAGCATCGGACGCACTGAAGCTTTCTTT. Translation: CASIGRTEAFF.

The CDR3 sequence is CASSLGSNSYEQYF. The CDR3 DNA reads TGCGCCAGCAGCTTGGGCAGCAACTCCTACGAGCAGTACTTC. The chain is built from TRBV5-1 and TRBJ2-7; no clear D gene. Germline-derived CDR1 and CDR2 are SGHRS and YFSETQ. Trimming left V 0 bases short and J 0 bases short, with 7 bases between. The CDR3 spans 14 residues.

The chain couples TRBV11-2 to TRBJ2-1; TRBD2 matches at 8 bases. Germline CDR1 and CDR2: SGHAT and FQNNGV. The CDR3 consists of 16 residues. The V gene end was trimmed by 4 bases and the J gene end by 6 bases; junction bases not matched to a gene: 11. Here the CDR3 DNA reads TGTGCCAGCAGCTCAAAGCCCCAAGGGACTAGCAATGAGCAGTTCTTC. Residues: CASSSKPQGTSNEQFF.

The chain carries TRBV7-3 and TRBJ2-2; maybe TRBD2 (7 bases). Trimming removed 5 bases at V and 4 bases at J, with 20 bases between. CDR3 length: 17 residues. Per germline, CDR1 SGHTA and CDR2 FQGTGA. The DNA of the CDR3 is TGTGCCAGCAGCCCATTCTCGGGGGGCGCGGTCACCGGGGAGCTGTTTTTT. Its protein is CASSPFSGGAVTGELFF.

This chain connects TRBV28 to TRBJ1-5; TRBD1 matches at 7 bases. This CDR3 region has 17 residues. Germline V gene data show CDR1 as MDHEN and CDR2 as SYDVKM. V was clipped by 5 bases and J by 3 bases; unmatched bases: 13. The CDR3 nucleotides are TGTGCCAGCAGTCCCCTCCAGGGGGAGCTGTCCAATCAGCCCCAGCATTTT. This encodes CASSPLQGELSNQPQHF.

This chain joins TRBV5-1 and TRBJ1-2; D remains unclear. The CDR3 contains 14 residues. The ends were cut back, 4 bases at V and 10 bases at J, with 20 bases in the middle. CDR1 is SGHRS and CDR2 is YFSETQ in the germline V gene. The CDR3 DNA is TGCGCCAGCAGCCGGATGGTCTCAAGGGATCACTACACCTTC. Translated, it gives CASSRMVSRDHYTF. Variable domain in full (rest from reference TRBV5-1 and TRBJ1-2): KAGVTQTPRYLIKTRGQQVTLSCSPISGHRSVSWYQQTPGQGLQFLFEYFSETQRNKGNFPGRFSGRQFSNSRSEMNVSTLELGDSALYLCASSRMVSRDHYTFGSGTRLTVV.

This chain links TRBV30 with TRBJ2-6; tentative D call: TRBD1 (5 bases). The CDR3 length is 13 residues. The germline V gene encodes CDR1 GTSNPN and CDR2 SVGIG (reference sequence). V dropped 3 bases and J dropped 2 bases, with 5 bases sitting between them. CDR3 amino acids: CAWSRAGANVLTF. The CDR3 DNA reads TGTGCCTGGAGCAGGGCTGGGGCCAACGTCCTGACTTTC.

V gene TRBV5-1 combines with J gene TRBJ2-7, with 9 nucleotides matching TRBD1. Germline values: CDR1 SGHRS, CDR2 YFSETQ. The junction had 5 bases not matched to a gene; V was cut back by 6 bases and J by 7 bases. This CDR3 has 12 residues. The CDR3 DNA is TGCGCCAGCAAGGACAGGGGAAGAGAGCAGTACTTC. Its translation is CASKDRGREQYF.